What follows describes a single T cell receptor (beta chain). The CDR3 consists of 13 residues. The V end was cut by 8 bases, the J end by 1 base, with 8 bases between. In germline, CDR1 is LNHDA, CDR2 SQIVND (reference sequence). Original processing notes: It was from reference gene primer amplification that nucleated cell counts were estimated. Clones were sequenced by immunoSEQ multiplex PCR, and TCRdb holds only the in-frame ones, with some missing. V and J calls and clone size are given by that table; D and trimming were obtained from the DNA. The sample records about 490,000 clones, 70% to 90% being singletons. The record originates from a study of blood T cell repertoires in COVID-19. In the study overall: The cDNA or gDNA used as material had been derived from T cells, B-cell-depleted T cells, or PBMCs.

The chain uses TRBV19 and TRBJ2-2, with D tentatively TRBD2 (6 bases). The TCR was taken from a human donor in a cohort sampled during active COVID-19. The sample taken for sequencing was peripheral blood. The CDR3 nucleotides read TGTGCCAGTCCGCGGGGGAACACCGGGGAGCTGTTTTTT. Its translation: CASPRGNTGELFF.